Following are 21 T cell receptor beta chains from one sample sequenced in a study of T cells after yellow fever vaccination. TCRdb re-called the 5' RACE reads with MiXCR, one entry per CDR3 protein. Here the sample spans roughly 48,000 distinct CDR3 sequences, around 6.7% being singletons. The sample here was CD8+ T cells not binding an NS4B(214-222) dextramer, sorted from PBMCs, taken about 49 days after the first yellow fever vaccination. Receptors were obtained from a man younger than 30 who received the YFV17D yellow fever vaccine.

About this clonotype: A much larger clone is a single base away; this may be a read error. The chain employs TRBV10-3 and TRBJ2-1; a possible D gene is TRBD1 (7 bases). Germline CDR1 is ENHRY and CDR2 is SYGVKD. Trimming stripped 5 bases from V and 0 bases from J, with 20 bases between. This CDR3 is 18 amino acids long. The CDR3 coding sequence is TGTGCCATCAGTTTAACGGGGGCTGGACAGGCCTCCTACAATGAGCAGTTCTTC. Translating it yields CAISLTGAGQASYNEQFF.

This clonotype was counted between two and nine times. The V call is TRBV7-6, the J call TRBJ2-1; D uncertain. This CDR3 spans 16 amino acids. The V gene lost 5 bases and the J gene lost 3 bases, with 17 bases spanning the gap. CDR1 and CDR2 from the germline V gene are SGHVS and FNYEAQ. The CDR3 coding sequence is TGTGCCAGCAGCCCACGTCCCCAGCCTTTCTACAATGAGCAGTTCTTC. As protein: CASSPRPQPFYNEQFF.

The chain carries TRBV9 and TRBJ1-1; D is unresolved. Looked up from germline, CDR1 is SGDLS and CDR2 is YYNGEE. This CDR3 spans 13 amino acids. V was shortened by 4 bases and J by 3 bases, with 10 bases between the two germline ends. CDR3 sequence: CASSSTRDTEAFF. The CDR3 DNA follows: TGTGCCAGCAGCTCTACCCGTGACACTGAAGCTTTCTTT.

There are many counts of this clonotype. The rearrangement links TRBV20-1 to TRBJ2-7; 7 nucleotides line up with TRBD1. The V and J ends lost 6 bases and 1 base, in that order; junction bases with no gene match: 6. The CDR3 is 13 amino acids. CDR1 is DFQATT, CDR2 SNEGSKA, per germline (reference sequence). CDR3 sequence reads: CSALWTGSYEQYV. CDR3 DNA: TGCAGTGCCCTATGGACAGGATCCTACGAGCAGTACGTC.

There are a few counts of this clonotype. The CDR3 DNA reads TGTGCCAGCAAGGAGGGAGATTACAATGAGCAGTTCTTC. Protein product: CASKEGDYNEQFF. This chain connects TRBV12-3 or TRBV12-4 to TRBJ2-1, with D possibly being TRBD2 (6 bases). This CDR3 contains 13 residues. Trimming stripped 7 bases from V and 4 bases from J, with 11 bases between.

The sample holds many counts of this clonotype. The chain combines TRBV6-2 or TRBV6-3 with TRBJ1-5; no definite D call. The germline V and J ends were trimmed by 8 bases and 3 bases, with 11 bases remaining between them. This CDR3 is built from 13 residues. CDR1 is MNHEY and CDR2 is SVGEGT in the germline V gene. The CDR3 here is CASAREVNQPQHF. The CDR3 DNA is TGTGCCAGCGCCCGGGAAGTCAATCAGCCCCAGCATTTT.

This clonotype is medium-sized (0.01 to 0.1%) within its sample. V gene TRBV6-2 or TRBV6-3 combines with J gene TRBJ2-2, with D possibly TRBD1 on 5 matching bases. Germline assignment: CDR1 MNHEY and CDR2 SVGEGT. Trimming took off 7 bases at V and 4 bases at J, with 22 bases between the two ends. The CDR3 totals 17 residues. The CDR3 nucleotides are TGTGCCAGCATCAAAAGCCGCCGGGTGGGGCGCACCGGGGAGCTGTTTTTT. Translated, it gives CASIKSRRVGRTGELFF.

The V gene is TRBV12-3 or TRBV12-4, the J gene TRBJ1-5; 11 nucleotides line up with TRBD1. There are 15 residues in the CDR3. V shed 1 base and J 7 bases; nucleotides not matched to a gene: 3. The CDR3: CASSLGTGGLQPQHF. CDR3 bases: TGTGCCAGCAGTTTAGGGACAGGGGGCCTCCAGCCCCAGCATTTT.

This clonotype was seen a few times. The gene calls are TRBV27 and TRBJ1-3; D call uncertain. V was trimmed by 5 bases and J by 0 bases, leaving 20 bases between them. CDR3 length: 18 residues. Germline values: CDR1 MNHEY, CDR2 SMNVEV (reference sequence). The CDR3 region is CASSPEPLAESSGNTIYF. CDR3 DNA: TGTGCCAGCAGTCCTGAACCCTTGGCGGAGAGCTCTGGAAACACCATATATTTT.

This clonotype was recorded at least ten times. This chain connects TRBV5-1 to TRBJ2-2; 8 positions match TRBD1. Germline lookup yields CDR1 SGHRS and CDR2 YFSETQ. This CDR3 has 16 residues. V lost 2 bases, J lost 7 bases, and 10 bases stayed unmatched. As DNA, the CDR3 is TGCGCCAGCAGCTTTCTCTCGACAGGGGAAGGCGGGGAGCTGTTTTTT. Amino acids: CASSFLSTGEGGELFF.

This chain connects TRBV4-1 to TRBJ1-1; the D gene is possibly TRBD1 (5 bases). With 4 bases removed from V and 5 bases from J, the gap between germline ends came to 17 bases. Germline-derived CDR1 and CDR2 are MGHRA and YSYEKL. This CDR3 region has 15 residues. Here the CDR3 reads CASSLAPAGSTEAFF. CDR3 coding DNA: TGCGCCAGCAGCCTAGCCCCGGCAGGGAGTACTGAAGCTTTCTTT.

The table lists this clonotype with a few counts. The J gene is TRBJ1-2, the V gene TRBV29-1, with TRBD1 matching over 9 bases. In germline, CDR1 is SQVTM, CDR2 ANQGSEA. V gave up 4 bases and J gave up 4 bases; unmatched junction bases: 4. This CDR3 spans 13 amino acids. CDR3 loop: CSVVGQGAYGYTF. The CDR3 DNA reads as TGCAGCGTTGTGGGACAGGGCGCCTATGGCTACACCTTC.

This clonotype was seen a few times. J is TRBJ1-2 and V is TRBV20-1; 7 bases are shared with TRBD1. Germline CDR1 is DFQATT and CDR2 is SNEGSKA (reference sequence). With V trimmed by 4 bases and J by 1 base, 15 bases remained unmatched. This CDR3 contains 17 residues. The CDR3 DNA reads as TGCAGTGCTATCGGGACAGCGGGCCCCAAGATTAACTATGGCTACACCTTC. Translated: CSAIGTAGPKINYGYTF.

This clonotype was counted only a few times. V is TRBV11-2 and J is TRBJ2-1; 9 nucleotides agree with TRBD2. Germline V CDR1 and CDR2: SGHAT, FQNNGV. This CDR3 has 16 residues. The J segment lost 6 bases and the V segment lost 5 bases, leaving 11 bases of the junction unmatched. DNA of the CDR3: TGTGCCAGCAGCCCCCCATCTAGCGGGGACCCCAATGAGCAGTTCTTC. Translation gives CASSPPSSGDPNEQFF.

The chain recombines TRBV5-4 with TRBJ2-4; D may match TRBD1 or TRBD2 (6 bases each). With 1 base removed from V and 7 bases from J, the gap between germline ends came to 12 bases. The CDR3 sequence is 14 residues long. CDR1 and CDR2 from the germline V gene are SGHNT and YYREEE (reference sequence). CDR3 amino acids: CASSLHGGRNIQYF. The CDR3 nucleotides read TGTGCCAGCAGCTTGCATGGGGGGCGGAACATTCAGTACTTC. Variable domain in full (rest from reference TRBV5-4 and TRBJ2-4): ETGVTQSPTHLIKTRGQQVTLRCSSQSGHNTVSWYQQALGQGPQFIFQYYREEENGRGNFPPRFSGLQFPNYSSELNVNALELDDSALYLCASSLHGGRNIQYFGAGTRLSVL.

V gene TRBV4-3 combines with J gene TRBJ1-3; the D gene is possibly TRBD1 (6 bases). Trimming cost V 4 bases and J 1 base, with 11 bases left between them. Germline CDR1 is LGHNA and CDR2 is YSLEER. The CDR3 is 15 residues long. The CDR3 DNA follows: TGCGCCAGCAGCCCAAACAGGGTGTCTGGAAACACCATATATTTT. This codes for CASSPNRVSGNTIYF.

This clonotype came up many times. The rearrangement joins TRBV6-2 or TRBV6-3 to TRBJ2-7, with TRBD2 identical over 11 bases. Germline-derived CDR1 and CDR2 are MNHEY and SVGEGT. J was trimmed by 3 bases and V by 2 bases; bases with no gene match: 9. The CDR3 has 17 residues. CDR3 amino acids: CASSYPYSSGGFYEQYF. CDR3 nucleotides: TGTGCCAGCAGTTACCCTTACTCTAGCGGGGGGTTCTACGAGCAGTACTTC.

The V and J genes are TRBV29-1 and TRBJ2-7, with 7 bases aligning to TRBD1. The CDR3 runs to 12 residues. Germline lookup yields CDR1 SQVTM and CDR2 ANQGSEA. The J segment lost 1 base and the V segment lost 7 bases, leaving 4 bases of the junction unmatched. The CDR3 loop reads CSAQTGSYEQYF. CDR3 nucleotides: TGCAGCGCTCAGACAGGGTCCTACGAGCAGTACTTC.

This clonotype was seen many times. V gene TRBV6-1 combines with J gene TRBJ2-1; 9 bases map to TRBD1. The V gene's germline CDR1 is MNHNS and CDR2 SASEGT. CDR3 length equals 14 residues. The trim removed 5 bases at V and 7 bases at J, leaving 6 bases unmatched. This CDR3 reads CASSPGQGMNEQFF. The CDR3 DNA reads as TGTGCCAGCAGTCCGGGACAGGGTATGAATGAGCAGTTCTTC.

V and J are TRBV27 and TRBJ2-7; 8 bases are shared with TRBD1. Germline assignment: CDR1 MNHEY and CDR2 SMNVEV (reference sequence). The CDR3 length is 16 residues. The V and J ends lost 6 bases and 2 bases, in that order; junction bases with no gene match: 12. CDR3 in amino acids: CASSPLWGQDPYEQYF. Here the CDR3 DNA reads TGTGCCAGCAGCCCTCTTTGGGGACAGGACCCCTACGAGCAGTACTTC.

In this sample, this clonotype turned up many times. This sequence joins TRBV4-1 and TRBJ2-3; 8 bases agree with TRBD2. The CDR3 is 16 residues long. V was clipped by 1 base and J by 2 bases; unmatched bases: 5. In germline, CDR1 is MGHRA, CDR2 YSYEKL. The CDR3 DNA reads TGCGCCAGCAGCCAAGTTGACGGGGGGGCCACAGATACGCAGTATTTT. This codes for CASSQVDGGATDTQYF.